The next 15 T cell receptor beta chains were all read from a single sample in a study of human T cells and chemical hapten exposure. TCRdb itself ran the RACE reads through MiXCR, one entry per CDR3 protein. Of tens of thousands of distinct CDR3 sequences in the sample, approximately 9.9% were seen once. Described time point: pre-sensitization, week 0. Specified treatment: therapeutic diphenylcyclopropenone sensitization with weekly scalp DPC. The sample in question was whole blood, obtained in connection with sensitization to the hapten diphenylcyclopropenone (DPC). Receptors originate from a woman aged 45-59 years with alopecia areata. Some clones in this sample may be carry-over from other donors' samples.

This sequence joins TRBV7-9 and TRBJ2-5; D may correspond to TRBD1 or TRBD2 (5 bases each). Trimming removed 4 bases from V and 1 base from J, with 16 bases in between. The germline V gene encodes CDR1 SEHNR and CDR2 FQNEAQ (reference sequence). There are 16 residues in the CDR3. CDR3 nucleotide sequence: TGTGCCAGCAGCTCTAACAGAGGGACGCGCCAAGAGACCCAGTACTTC. Protein product: CASSSNRGTRQETQYF.

This clonotype showed up many times. The V and J genes are TRBV29-1 and TRBJ2-2; possible D gene TRBD2, 5 bases. The CDR3 length is 16 residues. V was clipped by 0 bases and J by 4 bases, with 15 bases between them. Germline V gene lookup returns CDR1 SQVTM and CDR2 ANQGSEA. CDR3 bases: TGCAGCGTTGAAGACGGGGTCGGGGTGATCACCGGGGAGCTGTTTTTT. Translated: CSVEDGVGVITGELFF.

The chain combines TRBV7-2 with TRBJ1-2, with D uncertain. V lost 3 bases to trimming and J lost 0 bases, with 11 bases between them. CDR3 size: 15 residues. The germline V gene has CDR1 SGHTA and CDR2 FQGNSA. For the CDR3, the DNA is TGTGCCAGCAGCTTCCAGGCGGCCCCTAACTATGGCTACACCTTC. The encoded protein is CASSFQAAPNYGYTF.

Only a few counts were recorded for this clonotype. V usage is TRBV7-9 and J usage is TRBJ2-7; the D gene is possibly TRBD2 (5 bases). Germline-derived CDR1 and CDR2 are SEHNR and FQNEAQ (reference sequence). Trimming cost V 6 bases and J 1 base, with 10 bases left between them. The CDR3 loop spans 13 amino acids. The CDR3 DNA sequence: TGTGCCAGCAGTAAGGACTTATCCTACGAGCAGTACTTC. Translating it yields CASSKDLSYEQYF.

This clonotype came up many times. CDR3 nucleotide sequence: TGTGCCAGCAGCCAAGATGCTGAGCAGTTCTTC. It is translated as CASSQDAEQFF. The chain has TRBV4-2 and TRBJ2-1; D remains unclear. This CDR3 spans 11 amino acids. CDR1 LGHNA and CDR2 YNFKEQ come from the germline V gene. Trimming shortened V by 0 bases and J by 9 bases, and 3 bases separated the two germline ends.

Ten or more counts support this clonotype. The chain combines TRBV13 with TRBJ2-7; D gene uncertain. The CDR3 contains 15 residues. Looked up from germline, CDR1 is PRHDT and CDR2 is FYEKMQ (reference sequence). Between the trimmed V and J ends, which lost 8 bases and 2 bases, there was a span of 19 bases. CDR3 DNA sequence: TGTGCCAGCCGCCGTGGGTGGGGTCCTACCTACGAGCAGTACTTC. As protein: CASRRGWGPTYEQYF.

On this clonotype: Just one base apart from a much larger clone, this may be a read error. The chain combines TRBV28 with TRBJ2-1; tentative D call: TRBD2 (6 bases). In germline, CDR1 is MDHEN, CDR2 SYDVKM. This CDR3 comprises 15 residues. Here the CDR3 DNA reads TGTGTCAGCAGTCCCACGGGAGTGGCCTACAATGAGCAGTTCTTC. This translates into CVSSPTGVAYNEQFF.

This clonotype was counted at least ten times. V gene TRBV27 combines with J gene TRBJ2-7; 12 nucleotides align to TRBD1. The CDR3 consists of 14 residues. The germline CDR1 and CDR2 sequences are MNHEY and SMNVEV (reference sequence). J gave up 5 bases and V 8 bases, and 7 bases lay outside the gene matches. The CDR3 nucleotides are TGTGCCAGCCCTCGGGGACAGGGGGCCCACGAGCAGTACTTC. It is translated as CASPRGQGAHEQYF.

This CDR3 reads CASSEESSGSGELFF. For the CDR3, the DNA is TGTGCCAGCAGTGAAGAGTCTAGCGGTAGCGGGGAGCTGTTTTTT. This chain uses TRBV2 with TRBJ2-2; 7 bases match TRBD2. This CDR3 spans 15 amino acids. V lost 1 base to trimming and J lost 7 bases; unmatched junction nucleotides: 6. Germline-derived CDR1 and CDR2 are SNHLY and FYNNEI.

The table lists this clonotype with many counts. The chain uses TRBV29-1 and TRBJ2-6; weak D call: TRBD1 (5 bases). V lost 3 bases, J lost 3 bases, and 9 bases lay in between. The CDR3 is 14 residues long. Germline V lookup: CDR1 SQVTM, CDR2 ANQGSEA. The CDR3 region is CSVDQGGGANVLTF. The CDR3 coding sequence is TGCAGCGTTGATCAGGGCGGTGGGGCCAACGTCCTGACTTTC.

This chain joins TRBV5-1 and TRBJ2-2; TRBD1 matches 7 bases. The CDR3 runs to 17 residues. Germline V lookup: CDR1 SGHRS, CDR2 YFSETQ. With 1 base clipped from V and 4 bases from J, the junction kept 10 bases outside the gene matches. CDR3 protein: CASSLLWARGTTGELFF. CDR3 DNA sequence: TGCGCCAGCAGCTTGCTCTGGGCCAGGGGGACCACCGGGGAGCTGTTTTTT.

This clonotype was seen a handful of times. J is TRBJ2-5 and V is TRBV2; 10 positions agree with TRBD2. Germline loops: CDR1 SNHLY, CDR2 FYNNEI. This CDR3 is built from 15 residues. V lost 6 bases to trimming and J lost 0 bases; unmatched junction nucleotides: 4. CDR3 sequence (DNA): TGTGCCAGCAGGAAACTAGCGGGGTACCAAGAGACCCAGTACTTC. Its protein product is CASRKLAGYQETQYF.

V gene TRBV30 combines with J gene TRBJ2-7; 11 bases map to TRBD1. Trimming removed 3 bases from V and 4 bases from J; junction bases left unmatched: 8. The CDR3 is 15 residues long. The germline CDR1 and CDR2 sequences are GTSNPN and SVGIG (reference sequence). This CDR3 is CAWRNTGQGAYEQYF. CDR3 nucleotides: TGTGCCTGGAGAAATACCGGACAGGGGGCATACGAGCAGTACTTC. The whole variable domain, remainder taken from reference TRBV30 and TRBJ2-7, is SQTIHQWPATLVQPVGSPLSLECTVEGTSNPNLYWYRQAAGRGLQLLFYSVGIGQISSEVPQNLSASRPQDRQFILSSKKLLLSDSGFYLCAWRNTGQGAYEQYFGPGTRLTVT.

This chain joins TRBV28 and TRBJ2-3; 7 bases map to TRBD2. V lost 5 bases and J lost 4; bases outside the gene matches: 9. Germline V lookup: CDR1 MDHEN, CDR2 SYDVKM. This CDR3 spans 15 amino acids. The chain's CDR3 is CASSRLGRESDTQYF. The DNA of the CDR3 is TGTGCCAGCAGTCGCCTGGGGCGGGAGTCAGATACGCAGTATTTT.

This clonotype was detected a few times. The V gene is TRBV6-2 or TRBV6-3, the J gene TRBJ1-5; D gene uncertain. CDR1 is MNHEY and CDR2 is SVGEGT in the germline V gene. V was trimmed by 6 bases and J by 4 bases, leaving 10 bases between them. This CDR3 is 13 amino acids long. The CDR3 loop is CASSPRENQPQHF. In DNA form, the CDR3 reads TGTGCCAGCAGCCCCAGAGAAAATCAGCCCCAGCATTTT.